The clone carrying this TCR beta chain was detected only a few times. This CDR3 comprises 14 residues. Germline CDR1 and CDR2: SQVTM and ANQGSEA. Trimming removed 6 bases from V and 9 bases from J; junction bases left unmatched: 12. This sample stems from a study of control samples from healthy donors and cancer patients. Method: immunoSEQ multiplex PCR; TCRdb's copy keeps in-frame clones and lacks some. The sample lists about 100,000 clones; 90% to 95% were seen once. The chain couples TRBV29-1 to TRBJ2-1, with TRBD1 matching over 9 bases. The sequenced sample was blood. The TCR sequence derives from a man aged 18-30 years in good health. The CDR3 sequence is CSVQRGTGSSEQFF. In DNA form, the CDR3 reads TGCAGCGTCCAAAGGGGGACAGGGTCAAGTGAGCAGTTCTTC.